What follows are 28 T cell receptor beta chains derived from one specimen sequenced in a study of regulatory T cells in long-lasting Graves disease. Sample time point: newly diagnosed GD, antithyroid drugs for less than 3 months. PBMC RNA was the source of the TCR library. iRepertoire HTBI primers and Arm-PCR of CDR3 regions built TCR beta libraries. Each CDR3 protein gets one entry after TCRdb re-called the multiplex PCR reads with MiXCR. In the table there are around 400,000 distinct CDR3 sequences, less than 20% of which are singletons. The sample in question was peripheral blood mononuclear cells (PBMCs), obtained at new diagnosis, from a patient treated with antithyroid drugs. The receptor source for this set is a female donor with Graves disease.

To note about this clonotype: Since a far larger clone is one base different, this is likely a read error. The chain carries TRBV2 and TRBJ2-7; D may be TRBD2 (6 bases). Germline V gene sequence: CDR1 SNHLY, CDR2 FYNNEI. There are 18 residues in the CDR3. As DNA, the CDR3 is TGTGCCAGCAGTTTAGTAACTGTGTTTTGCGGGGACTCCTACGAGCGGTACTTC. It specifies CASSLVTVFCGDSYERYF. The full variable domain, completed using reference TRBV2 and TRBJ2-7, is EPEVTQTPSHQVTQMGQEVILRCVPISNHLYFYWYRQILGQKVEFLVSFYNNEISEKSEIFDDQFSVERPDGSNFTLKIRSTKLEDSAMYFCASSLVTVFCGDSYERYFGPGTRLTVT.

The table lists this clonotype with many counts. The CDR3 DNA is TGTGCCAGCAGCCCCGGAGACCACCAAGAGACCCAGTACTTC. This encodes CASSPGDHQETQYF. J is TRBJ2-5 and V is TRBV9; D remains ambiguous. Germline values: CDR1 SGDLS, CDR2 YYNGEE. Trimming cost V 4 bases and J 0 bases, with 10 bases left between them. The CDR3 spans 14 residues.

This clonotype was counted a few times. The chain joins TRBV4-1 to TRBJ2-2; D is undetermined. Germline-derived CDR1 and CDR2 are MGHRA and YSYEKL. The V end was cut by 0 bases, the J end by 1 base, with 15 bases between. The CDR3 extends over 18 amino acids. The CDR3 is CASSQELWVARNTGELFF. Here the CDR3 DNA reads TGCGCCAGCAGCCAAGAGTTGTGGGTAGCTAGGAACACCGGGGAGCTGTTTTTT.

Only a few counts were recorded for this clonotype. The CDR3 is CASKGRYTDTQYF. The CDR3 bases are TGTGCCAGCAAGGGACGCTACACAGATACGCAGTATTTT. The rearrangement uses TRBV12-3 or TRBV12-4 and TRBJ2-3, with D possibly called TRBD1 or TRBD2 (5 bases each). With 7 bases removed from V and 2 bases from J, the gap between germline ends came to 10 bases. This CDR3 contains 13 residues.

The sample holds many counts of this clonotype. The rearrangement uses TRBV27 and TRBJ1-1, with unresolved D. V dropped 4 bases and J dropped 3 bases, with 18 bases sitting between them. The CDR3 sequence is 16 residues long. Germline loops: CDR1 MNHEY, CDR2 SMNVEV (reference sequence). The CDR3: CASSSAGVFADTEAFF. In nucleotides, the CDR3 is TGTGCCAGCAGTTCCGCTGGTGTTTTTGCGGACACTGAAGCTTTCTTT.

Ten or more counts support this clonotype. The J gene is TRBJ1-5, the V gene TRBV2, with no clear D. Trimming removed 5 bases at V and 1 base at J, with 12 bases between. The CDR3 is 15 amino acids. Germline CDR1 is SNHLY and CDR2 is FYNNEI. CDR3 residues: CASSWEGGSNQPQHF. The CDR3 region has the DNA TGTGCCAGCAGTTGGGAGGGCGGAAGCAATCAGCCCCAGCATTTT.

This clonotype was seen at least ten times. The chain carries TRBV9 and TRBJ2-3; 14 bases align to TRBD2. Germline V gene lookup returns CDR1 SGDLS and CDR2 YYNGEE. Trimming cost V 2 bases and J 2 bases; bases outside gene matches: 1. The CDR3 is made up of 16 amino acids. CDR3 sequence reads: CASSVTSGRATDTQYF. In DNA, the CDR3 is TGTGCCAGCAGCGTGACTAGCGGGAGGGCCACAGATACGCAGTATTTT.

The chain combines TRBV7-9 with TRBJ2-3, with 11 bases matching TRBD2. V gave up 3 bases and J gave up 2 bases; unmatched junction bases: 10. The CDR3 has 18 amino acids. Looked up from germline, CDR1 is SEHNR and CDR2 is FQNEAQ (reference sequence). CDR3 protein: CASSFPEMTSGVTDTQYF. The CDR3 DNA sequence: TGTGCCAGCAGCTTCCCTGAAATGACTAGCGGGGTCACAGATACGCAGTATTTT.

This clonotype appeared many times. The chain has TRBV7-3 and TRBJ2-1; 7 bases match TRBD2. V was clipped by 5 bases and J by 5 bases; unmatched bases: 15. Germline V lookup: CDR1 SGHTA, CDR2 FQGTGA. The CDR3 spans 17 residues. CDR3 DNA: TGTGCCAGCAGCCCTCAACGCGGGAGTCCCCACCACAATGAGCAGTTCTTC. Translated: CASSPQRGSPHHNEQFF.

The CDR3 bases are TGCGCCAGCAGCCAAGTTGATAGCGGCACAGATACGCAGTATTTT. This codes for CASSQVDSGTDTQYF. The V and J genes are TRBV4-1 and TRBJ2-3, with TRBD2 as a possible D gene (5 bases). The CDR3 loop spans 15 amino acids. Trimming stripped 1 base from V and 1 base from J, with 9 bases between. Germline CDR1 reads MGHRA; CDR2 reads YSYEKL.

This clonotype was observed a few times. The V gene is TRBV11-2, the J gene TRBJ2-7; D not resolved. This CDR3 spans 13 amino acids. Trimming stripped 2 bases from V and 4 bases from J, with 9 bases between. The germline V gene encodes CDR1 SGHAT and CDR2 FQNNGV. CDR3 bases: TGTGCCAGCAGCTTATTGGGCAGTTACGAGCAGTACTTC. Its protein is CASSLLGSYEQYF.

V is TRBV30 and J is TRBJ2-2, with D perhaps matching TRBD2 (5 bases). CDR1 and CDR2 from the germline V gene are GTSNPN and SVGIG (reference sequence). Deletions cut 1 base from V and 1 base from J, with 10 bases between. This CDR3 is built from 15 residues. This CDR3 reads CAWSDEGLNTGELFF. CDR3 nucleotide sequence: TGTGCCTGGAGTGACGAGGGTTTGAACACCGGGGAGCTGTTTTTT.

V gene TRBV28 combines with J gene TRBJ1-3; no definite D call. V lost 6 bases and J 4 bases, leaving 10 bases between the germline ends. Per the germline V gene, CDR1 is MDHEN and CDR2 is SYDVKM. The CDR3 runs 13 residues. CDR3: CASSSSGGNTIYF. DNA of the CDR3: TGTGCCAGCAGCAGCTCGGGCGGAAACACCATATATTTT.

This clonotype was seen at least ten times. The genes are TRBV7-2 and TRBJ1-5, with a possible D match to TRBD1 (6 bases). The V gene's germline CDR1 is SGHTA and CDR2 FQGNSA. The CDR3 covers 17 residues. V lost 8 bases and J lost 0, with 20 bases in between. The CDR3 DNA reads TGTGCCAGCTCGCCCAGGAGGGGGGCTTATAGCAATCAGCCCCAGCATTTT. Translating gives CASSPRRGAYSNQPQHF.

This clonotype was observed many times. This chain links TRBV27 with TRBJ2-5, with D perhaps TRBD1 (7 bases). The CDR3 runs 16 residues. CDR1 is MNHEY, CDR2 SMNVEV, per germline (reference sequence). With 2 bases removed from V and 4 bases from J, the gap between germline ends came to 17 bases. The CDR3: CASSLGGGWEGETQYF. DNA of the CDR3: TGTGCCAGCAGTTTAGGAGGGGGCTGGGAAGGAGAGACCCAGTACTTC.

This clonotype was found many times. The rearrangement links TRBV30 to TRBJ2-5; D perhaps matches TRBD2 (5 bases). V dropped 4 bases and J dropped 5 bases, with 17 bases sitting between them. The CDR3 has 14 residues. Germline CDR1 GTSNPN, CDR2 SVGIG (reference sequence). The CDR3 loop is CAWTSRGALETQYF. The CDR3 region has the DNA TGTGCCTGGACCTCACGGGGAGCGCTGGAGACCCAGTACTTC. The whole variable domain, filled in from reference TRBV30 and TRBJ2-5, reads SQTIHQWPATLVQPVGSPLSLECTVEGTSNPNLYWYRQAAGRGLQLLFYSVGIGQISSEVPQNLSASRPQDRQFILSSKKLLLSDSGFYLCAWTSRGALETQYFGPGTRLLVL.

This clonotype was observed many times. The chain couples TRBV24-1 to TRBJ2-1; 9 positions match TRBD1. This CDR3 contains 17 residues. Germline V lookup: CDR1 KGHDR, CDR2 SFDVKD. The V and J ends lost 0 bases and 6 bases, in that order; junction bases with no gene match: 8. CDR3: CATSDLRWTGARNEQFF. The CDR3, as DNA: TGTGCCACCAGTGATTTGCGGTGGACAGGGGCCCGCAATGAGCAGTTCTTC.

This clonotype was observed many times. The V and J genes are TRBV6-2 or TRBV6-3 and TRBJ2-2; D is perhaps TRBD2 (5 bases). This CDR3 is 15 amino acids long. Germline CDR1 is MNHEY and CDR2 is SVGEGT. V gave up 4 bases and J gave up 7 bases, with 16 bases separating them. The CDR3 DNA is TGTGCCAGCAGTTCCCCGACGTCGAGGGACGGGGAGCTGTTTTTT. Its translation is CASSSPTSRDGELFF.

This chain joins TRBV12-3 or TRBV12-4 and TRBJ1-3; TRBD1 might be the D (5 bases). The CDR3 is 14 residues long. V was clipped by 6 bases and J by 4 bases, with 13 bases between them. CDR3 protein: CASSDRDGGNTIYF. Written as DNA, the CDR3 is TGTGCCAGCAGCGACCGGGACGGCGGAAACACCATATATTTT.

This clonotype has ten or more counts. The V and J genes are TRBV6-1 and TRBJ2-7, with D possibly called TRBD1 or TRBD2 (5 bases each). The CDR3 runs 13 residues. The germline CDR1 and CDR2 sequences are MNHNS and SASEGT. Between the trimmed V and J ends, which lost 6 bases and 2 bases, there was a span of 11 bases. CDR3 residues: CASSSGAPYEQYF. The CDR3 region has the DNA TGTGCCAGCAGCTCCGGGGCTCCCTACGAGCAGTACTTC.

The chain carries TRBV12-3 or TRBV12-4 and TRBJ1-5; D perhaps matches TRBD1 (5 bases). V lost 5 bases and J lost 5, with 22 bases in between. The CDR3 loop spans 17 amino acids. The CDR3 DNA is TGTGCCAGCAGTCGCGGGGGGTTCGGAGGGATGGATCAGCCCCAGCATTTT. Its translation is CASSRGGFGGMDQPQHF.

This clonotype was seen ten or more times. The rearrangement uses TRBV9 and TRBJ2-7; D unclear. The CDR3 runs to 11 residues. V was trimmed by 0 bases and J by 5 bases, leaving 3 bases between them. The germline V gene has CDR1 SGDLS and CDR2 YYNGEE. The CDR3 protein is CASSVGNEQYF. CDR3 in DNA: TGTGCCAGCAGCGTAGGGAACGAGCAGTACTTC.

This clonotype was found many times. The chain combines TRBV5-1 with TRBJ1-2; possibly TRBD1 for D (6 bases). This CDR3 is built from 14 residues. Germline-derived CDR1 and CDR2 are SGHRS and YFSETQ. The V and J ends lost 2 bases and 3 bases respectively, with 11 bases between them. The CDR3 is CASSFLRTDYGYTF. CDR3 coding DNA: TGCGCCAGCAGCTTTTTACGGACAGACTATGGCTACACCTTC.

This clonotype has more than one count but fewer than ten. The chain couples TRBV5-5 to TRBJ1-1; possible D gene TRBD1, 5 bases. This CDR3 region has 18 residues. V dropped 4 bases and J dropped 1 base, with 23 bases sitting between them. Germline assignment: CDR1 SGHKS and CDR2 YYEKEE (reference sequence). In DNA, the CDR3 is TGTGCCAGCAGCCCTTACCGGGACCCCGGACGGAAGAACACTGAAGCTTTCTTT. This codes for CASSPYRDPGRKNTEAFF.

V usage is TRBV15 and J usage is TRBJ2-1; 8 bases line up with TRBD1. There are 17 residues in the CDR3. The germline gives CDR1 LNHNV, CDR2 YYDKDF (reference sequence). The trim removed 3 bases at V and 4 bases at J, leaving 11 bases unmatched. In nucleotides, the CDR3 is TGTGCCACCAGCAGTCCGAACAGGGGGAATACATACAATGAGCAGTTCTTC. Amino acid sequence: CATSSPNRGNTYNEQFF.

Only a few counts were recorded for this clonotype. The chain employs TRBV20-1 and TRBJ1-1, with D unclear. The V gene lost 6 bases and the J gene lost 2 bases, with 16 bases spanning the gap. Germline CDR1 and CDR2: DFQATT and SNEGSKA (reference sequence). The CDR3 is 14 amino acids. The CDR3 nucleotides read TGCAGTGCCGACCCCCTGTCAGAAAACACTGAAGCTTTCTTT. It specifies CSADPLSENTEAFF.

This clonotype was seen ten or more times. As DNA, the CDR3 is TGTGCCAGCAGCTTAGCCGGACTAGCGAATACGCAGTATTTT. It is translated as CASSLAGLANTQYF. The J gene is TRBJ2-3, the V gene TRBV7-6; 9 nucleotides align to TRBD2. The CDR3 spans 14 residues. Losses at the gene ends were 0 bases for V and 7 bases for J; bases not matched to a gene: 2. Germline CDR1 is SGHVS and CDR2 is FNYEAQ.

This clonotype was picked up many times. CDR3 sequence: CAISAASEDTQYF. Written as DNA, the CDR3 is TGTGCCATCAGTGCCGCCAGCGAGGATACGCAGTATTTT. V is TRBV10-3 and J is TRBJ2-3; no clear D gene. Germline values: CDR1 ENHRY, CDR2 SYGVKD. Trimming took 4 bases from V and 6 from J, leaving 11 bases between them. This CDR3 spans 13 amino acids.